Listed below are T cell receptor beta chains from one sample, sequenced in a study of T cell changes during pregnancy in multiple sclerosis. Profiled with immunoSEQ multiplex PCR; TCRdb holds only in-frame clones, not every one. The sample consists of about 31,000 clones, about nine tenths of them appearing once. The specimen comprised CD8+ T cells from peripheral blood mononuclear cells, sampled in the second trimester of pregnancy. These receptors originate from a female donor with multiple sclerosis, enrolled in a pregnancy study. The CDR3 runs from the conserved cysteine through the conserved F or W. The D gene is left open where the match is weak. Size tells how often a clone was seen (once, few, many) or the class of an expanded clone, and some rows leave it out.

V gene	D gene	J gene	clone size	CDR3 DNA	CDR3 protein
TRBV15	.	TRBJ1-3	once	TGTGCCACCACCAAACGACAGATGAATTCTGGAAACACCATATATTTT	CATTKRQMNSGNTIYF
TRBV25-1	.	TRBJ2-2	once	TGTGCCAGCAGTGAAAGTAGCAGCCTATTACCCACCGGGGAGCTGTTTTTT	CASSESSSLLPTGELFF
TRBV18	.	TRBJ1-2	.	TGTGCCAGCTCACCGGGCAGCAAACTCTATGGCTACACCTTC	CASSPGSKLYGYTF
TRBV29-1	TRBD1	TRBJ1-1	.	TGCAGCGGATCGGACAGGGGGGATACTGAAGCTTTCTTT	CSGSDRGDTEAFF
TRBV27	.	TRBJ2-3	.	TGTGCCAGCAGTTTAGAACAGCCGAGCACAGATACGCAGTATTTT	CASSLEQPSTDTQYF
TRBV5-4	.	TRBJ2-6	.	TGTGCCAGCAGCCGTCATCGGGATAGGGGGTCTGGGGCCAACGTCCTGACTTTC	CASSRHRDRGSGANVLTF
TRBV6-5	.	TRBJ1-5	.	TGTGCCAGCAGCTTACAGGGAAGCAATCAGCCCCAGCATTTT	CASSLQGSNQPQHF
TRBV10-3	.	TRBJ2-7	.	TGTGCCATCAGCTACGACTCAACCTACGAGCAGTACTTC	CAISYDSTYEQYF
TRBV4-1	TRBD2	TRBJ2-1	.	TGCGCCAGCAGCGACCGGACTAGCGGGAGGGTACATGAGCAGTTCTTC	CASSDRTSGRVHEQFF
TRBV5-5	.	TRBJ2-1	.	TGTGCCAGCAGCTTGGGAGGGAGGTGGTTCGATGAGCAGTTCTTC	CASSLGGRWFDEQFF
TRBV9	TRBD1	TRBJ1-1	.	TGTGCCAGCAGCTCGGGACAGACCTTCACTGAAGCTTTCTTT	CASSSGQTFTEAFF
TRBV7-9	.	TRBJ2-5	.	TGTGCCAGCACCAGAACCACGGGGACCCAGTACTTC	CASTRTTGTQYF
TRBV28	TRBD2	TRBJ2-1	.	TGTGCCAGCAGTTTAAATGGCGGGGGGAATGAGCAGTTCTTC	CASSLNGGGNEQFF
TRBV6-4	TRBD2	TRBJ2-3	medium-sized	TGTGCCAGCAGTGAAGCGGGAGGGCCTGCAGATACGCAGTATTTT	CASSEAGGPADTQYF
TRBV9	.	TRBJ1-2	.	TGTGCCAGCAGCGTAGCCGAGGGGTGGGAGGATGGCTACACCTTC	CASSVAEGWEDGYTF
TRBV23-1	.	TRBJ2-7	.	TGCGCCAGCAGTCAACGGTGGGCGTGTGCCTCGACGACCTACGAGCAGTACTTC	CASSQRWACASTTYEQYF
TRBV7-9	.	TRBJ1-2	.	TGTGCCAGCAGCTTGAACAGGGACTACACCTTC	CASSLNRDYTF